These 22 T cell receptor beta chains were sequenced from one sample in a study of cytomegalovirus exposure and HLA in healthy donors. Here immunoSEQ multiplex PCR was the method, and the copy in TCRdb shows in-frame clones only, minus some. The repertoire includes around 130,000 clones, 85% of them detected once, and around 1.9% sits in the top ten. The sequencing input was PBMCs. These receptors originate from a woman younger than 45 in good health and CMV-seronegative.

V gene TRBV18 combines with J gene TRBJ2-7; the D is unclear. This CDR3 contains 13 residues. Germline V gives CDR1 KGHSH, CDR2 LQKENI. The germline V and J ends were trimmed by 3 bases and 2 bases, with 8 bases remaining between them. The CDR3 DNA sequence: TGTGCCAGCTCACCTGGCCAACCCTACGAGCAGTACTTC. It encodes CASSPGQPYEQYF.

The CDR3 DNA reads TGTGCCATCAGTGAGCGACCGGGACAGGGACTGGGCCACTATGGCTACACCTTC. Amino acids: CAISERPGQGLGHYGYTF. This chain connects TRBV10-3 to TRBJ1-2; 9 bases map to TRBD1. The CDR3 covers 18 residues. The junction had 13 bases not matched to a gene; V was cut back by 2 bases and J by 3 bases. The V gene's germline CDR1 is ENHRY and CDR2 SYGVKD.

The J gene is TRBJ1-2, the V gene TRBV7-8, with D tentatively TRBD1 (6 bases). Germline CDR1 and CDR2: SGHVS and FQNEAQ. The germline V and J ends were trimmed by 8 bases and 6 bases, with 19 bases remaining between them. The CDR3 has 14 amino acids. The CDR3 sequence: CASEALGGGNGYTF. The CDR3 DNA reads TGTGCCAGCGAAGCTCTAGGGGGTGGAAATGGCTACACCTTC. Filled out from reference TRBV7-8 and TRBJ1-2, the complete variable domain reads GAGVSQSPRYKVAKRGQDVALRCDPISGHVSLFWYQQALGQGPEFLTYFQNEAQLDKSGLPSDRFFAERPEGSVSTLKIQRTQQEDSAVYLCASEALGGGNGYTFGSGTRLTVV.

This chain joins TRBV7-2 and TRBJ2-7; perhaps TRBD1 as D (6 bases). Germline V gene sequence: CDR1 SGHTA, CDR2 FQGNSA. The V end was cut by 5 bases, the J end by 2 bases, with 13 bases between. The CDR3 covers 14 residues. The CDR3: CASSPGTRTYEQYF. For the CDR3, the DNA is TGTGCCAGCAGCCCCGGGACACGTACCTACGAGCAGTACTTC.

V is TRBV15 and J is TRBJ1-2, with 8 bases matching TRBD1. The CDR3 consists of 14 residues. Per the germline V gene, CDR1 is LNHNV and CDR2 is YYDKDF (reference sequence). The J segment lost 8 bases and the V segment lost 3 bases, leaving 8 bases of the junction unmatched. The CDR3 spells CATSRPGTGRGYTF. CDR3 sequence (DNA): TGTGCCACCAGCAGGCCCGGGACAGGAAGGGGCTACACCTTC. Based on the CDR3 plus reference TRBV15 and TRBJ1-2, the full variable domain is DAMVIQNPRYQVTQFGKPVTLSCSQTLNHNVMYWYQQKSSQAPKLLFHYYDKDFNNEADTPDNFQSRRPNTSFCFLDIRSPGLGDTAMYLCATSRPGTGRGYTFGSGTRLTVV.

The chain is built from TRBV18 and TRBJ2-6; 7 nucleotides agree with TRBD2. V lost 6 bases, J lost 2 bases, and 10 bases stayed unmatched. From germline, CDR1 is KGHSH and CDR2 LQKENI. The CDR3 sequence is 17 residues long. The CDR3 reads CASSPYLGGTGANVLTF. CDR3 DNA: TGTGCCAGCTCGCCTTACCTCGGGGGGACTGGGGCCAACGTCCTGACTTTC.

The chain has TRBV6-1 and TRBJ1-1; D might be TRBD1 (6 bases). CDR3 size: 13 residues. Germline V gene data show CDR1 as MNHNS and CDR2 as SASEGT. The germline V and J ends were trimmed by 9 bases and 3 bases, with 14 bases remaining between them. The CDR3 is CASHRVFDTEAFF. CDR3 nucleotide sequence: TGTGCCAGTCACAGGGTATTCGACACTGAAGCTTTCTTT.

The V gene is TRBV19, the J gene TRBJ1-2; 8 bases line up with TRBD1. The V gene end was trimmed by 5 bases and the J gene end by 2 bases; junction bases not matched to a gene: 4. The CDR3 covers 14 residues. The germline gives CDR1 LNHDA, CDR2 SQIVND (reference sequence). CDR3 coding DNA: TGTGCCAGTAGTCTGGACAGGGTGAACTATGGCTACACCTTC. This codes for CASSLDRVNYGYTF. Using reference TRBV19 and TRBJ1-2 for the parts outside the CDR3, the full variable domain is DGGITQSPKYLFRKEGQNVTLSCEQNLNHDAMYWYRQDPGQGLRLIYYSQIVNDFQKGDIAEGYSVSREKKESFPLTVTSAQKNPTAFYLCASSLDRVNYGYTFGSGTRLTVV.

The chain links TRBV29-1 to TRBJ1-2; the match to TRBD1 covers 7 bases. The CDR3 has 13 amino acids. V lost 3 bases, J lost 1 base, and 2 bases stayed unmatched. Per the germline V gene, CDR1 is SQVTM and CDR2 is ANQGSEA. As DNA, the CDR3 is TGCAGCGTTGACCGGGACAGTAACTATGGCTACACCTTC. Its protein is CSVDRDSNYGYTF.

The chain couples TRBV5-8 to TRBJ1-3, with 7 bases fitting TRBD1. V dropped 4 bases and J dropped 3; count of bases not matched to a gene: 4. The CDR3 spans 14 residues. Looked up from germline, CDR1 is SGHTS and CDR2 is YDEGEE. This CDR3 is CASSGGQLGNTIYF. For the CDR3, the DNA is TGTGCCAGCAGCGGGGGACAGCTTGGAAACACCATATATTTT.

The chain is built from TRBV10-3 and TRBJ1-2; no clear D. This CDR3 region has 15 residues. V gave up 3 bases and J gave up 6 bases, with 17 bases separating them. From germline, CDR1 is ENHRY and CDR2 SYGVKD. Here the CDR3 DNA reads TGTGCCATCAGTGATTTCGGGGTGGTTCTCGATGGCTACACCTTC. Residues: CAISDFGVVLDGYTF.

The rearrangement links TRBV7-8 to TRBJ1-2, with 7 bases that match TRBD1. Losses at the gene ends were 5 bases for V and 4 bases for J; bases not matched to a gene: 7. The CDR3 runs 14 residues. The germline CDR1 and CDR2 sequences are SGHVS and FQNEAQ. The CDR3 region is CASSPQGGGYGYTF. CDR3 coding DNA: TGTGCCAGCAGCCCCCAGGGGGGTGGCTATGGCTACACCTTC.

The chain employs TRBV9 and TRBJ2-5; D not certain. The CDR3 has 13 residues. The germline V and J ends were trimmed by 1 base and 4 bases, with 8 bases remaining between them. Germline V CDR1 and CDR2: SGDLS, YYNGEE. CDR3 residues: CASSVPPRETQYF. CDR3 nucleotides: TGTGCCAGCAGCGTACCGCCCAGAGAGACCCAGTACTTC.

This clone was observed a handful of times. The chain links TRBV15 to TRBJ2-7, with 15 bases aligning to TRBD2. Per germline, CDR1 LNHNV and CDR2 YYDKDF (reference sequence). V trimming: 8 bases; J trimming: 2 bases; junction bases outside the gene matches: 4. The length of the CDR3 is 15 residues. The DNA for the CDR3 is TGTGCCACCGGACTAGCGGGGGGGGGACCCTACGAGCAGTACTTC. It codes for CATGLAGGGPYEQYF.

V usage is TRBV6-5 and J usage is TRBJ2-3; TRBD2 might be the D (6 bases). Germline loops: CDR1 MNHEY, CDR2 SVGAGI. The V end lost 10 bases, the J end lost 5 bases, and 16 bases lay between the germline ends. This CDR3 has 13 amino acids. CDR3 amino acids: CATRDSSGDTQYF. The CDR3 bases are TGTGCCACCAGGGACTCGTCGGGAGATACGCAGTATTTT.

The chain uses TRBV6-1 and TRBJ2-3, with TRBD2 matching 10 bases. With V trimmed by 5 bases and J by 1 base, 3 bases remained unmatched. Germline assignment: CDR1 MNHNS and CDR2 SASEGT. This CDR3 spans 15 amino acids. CDR3 nucleotide sequence: TGTGCCAGCAGTCGTGGACTAGCGGGCACAGATACGCAGTATTTT. Residues: CASSRGLAGTDTQYF.

This clone appeared once. An end of the junction does not agree with germline; a read error may underlie this. The chain couples TRBV6-6 to TRBJ1-1, with no clear D. Germline values: CDR1 MNHNY, CDR2 SVGAGI (reference sequence). The CDR3 sequence is 13 residues long. CDR3 amino acids: CASSLLLNSEAFF. The CDR3 DNA follows: TGTGCCAGCAGTCTACTCCTAAACAGTGAAGCTTTCTTT.

The V and J genes are TRBV18 and TRBJ1-1; 11 positions match TRBD1. Trimming cost V 4 bases and J 6 bases; bases outside gene matches: 4. CDR1 and CDR2 (germline): KGHSH, LQKENI. This CDR3 comprises 14 residues. The CDR3, as DNA: TGTGCCAGCTCACACGGGACAGGGGGGGCTGAAGCTTTCTTT. Translated: CASSHGTGGAEAFF.

The V gene is TRBV18, the J gene TRBJ2-1; no reliable D call. V gave up 0 bases and J gave up 6 bases, with 9 bases separating them. This CDR3 has 14 residues. Germline V gives CDR1 KGHSH, CDR2 LQKENI. CDR3 loop: CASSPPSNFNEQFF. In DNA form, the CDR3 reads TGTGCCAGCTCACCACCCAGTAATTTCAATGAGCAGTTCTTC.

The chain uses TRBV30 and TRBJ1-2; 8 bases fit TRBD1. CDR1 and CDR2 (germline): GTSNPN, SVGIG (reference sequence). V was pared by 6 bases and J by 6 bases, with 6 bases of the junction left unmatched. This CDR3 region has 12 residues. DNA for the CDR3: TGTGCCTGCTCGACAGGGGCGGATGGCTACACCTTC. This codes for CACSTGADGYTF. The full variable domain, with the rest looked up from reference TRBV30 and TRBJ1-2, is SQTIHQWPATLVQPVGSPLSLECTVEGTSNPNLYWYRQAAGRGLQLLFYSVGIGQISSEVPQNLSASRPQDRQFILSSKKLLLSDSGFYLCACSTGADGYTFGSGTRLTVV.

This clone occurred a few times. Other DNA variants within this sample encode the same CDR3. The chain carries TRBV30 and TRBJ1-1, with 9 bases that match TRBD1. V was pared by 4 bases and J by 5 bases, with 8 bases of the junction left unmatched. The CDR3 is 14 residues long. Germline V gives CDR1 GTSNPN, CDR2 SVGIG (reference sequence). For the CDR3, the DNA is TGTGCCTGGACCGAACAGGGGGCAGGTACTGAAGCTTTCTTT. Its translation is CAWTEQGAGTEAFF. Full variable domain (rest looked up from reference TRBV30 and TRBJ1-1): SQTIHQWPATLVQPVGSPLSLECTVEGTSNPNLYWYRQAAGRGLQLLFYSVGIGQISSEVPQNLSASRPQDRQFILSSKKLLLSDSGFYLCAWTEQGAGTEAFFGQGTRLTVV.

The table lists this clone with a count of one. The chain employs TRBV29-1 and TRBJ1-1, with a weak D call TRBD1 (5 bases). This CDR3 comprises 15 residues. V was clipped by 4 bases and J by 4 bases, with 19 bases between them. Germline CDR1 reads SQVTM; CDR2 reads ANQGSEA. DNA of the CDR3: TGCAGCGTTGTGGGGGAGGCAAACGCCGGCACTGAAGCTTTCTTT. It is translated as CSVVGEANAGTEAFF.